A selection of T cell receptor beta chains follows, all from one sample in a study of T cell responses to AZD1222 COVID-19 vaccine. Profiled with immunoSEQ multiplex PCR; TCRdb holds only in-frame clones, not every one. Found here are approximately 150,000 clones, around 90% of them singletons; the top ten hold approximately 5.6%. The sequencing used peripheral blood, collected 28 days after the second dose of the MenACWY control vaccine. All receptors come from an adult who received the MenACWY meningococcal vaccine as a control. CDR3s include the opening cysteine and the closing phenylalanine or tryptophan. A D gene is named only where the DNA matches it firmly. Not every row has a clone size; where given, it reads once, few, many or a size class.

abundance,v_gene,j_gene,d_gene,CDR3nt,CDR3aa
NA,TRBV7-8,TRBJ1-3,NA,TGTGCCAGCAGCTATGGGGGGTCTGGAAACACCATATATTTT,CASSYGGSGNTIYF
NA,TRBV9,TRBJ2-3,TRBD2,TGTGCCAGCAGCGTCGGTAGCGGGGGCTACCACACAGATACGCAGTATTTT,CASSVGSGGYHTDTQYF
NA,TRBV27,TRBJ1-3,NA,TGTGCCAGCAGTTTAACAACAGCCTCTGGAAACACCATATATTTT,CASSLTTASGNTIYF
few,TRBV5-1,TRBJ1-1,NA,TGCGCCAGCAGCTTGGGGGGGGGCGGGAACACTGAAGCTTTCTTT,CASSLGGGGNTEAFF
NA,TRBV14,TRBJ2-2,NA,TGTGCCAGCAGCCGGTTTACAAGGACCGGGGAGCTGTTTTTT,CASSRFTRTGELFF
NA,TRBV7-2,TRBJ1-4,NA,TGTGCCAGCAGCTTAGCTGGCAGGGCAACTAATGAAAAACTGTTTTTT,CASSLAGRATNEKLFF
NA,TRBV5-1,TRBJ1-5,NA,TGCGCCAGCAGCTTAGACAGCCCCAATCAGCCCCAGCATTTT,CASSLDSPNQPQHF
NA,TRBV7-6,TRBJ1-1,NA,TGTGCCAGCTCCTTAGCCCTTTTGAACACTGAAGCTTTCTTT,CASSLALLNTEAFF
NA,TRBV18,TRBJ1-5,TRBD1,TGTGCCAGCTCACAAACAGGGGGCGAGCAGCCCCAGCATTTT,CASSQTGGEQPQHF
NA,TRBV5-1,TRBJ2-7,NA,TGCGCCAGCAGCGCGGGACACAACTCCTACGAGCAGTACTTC,CASSAGHNSYEQYF
NA,TRBV7-9,TRBJ1-2,NA,TGTGCCAGCAGCCAGGTGCGGGGCGGGAGCTATGGCTACACCTTC,CASSQVRGGSYGYTF
NA,TRBV9,TRBJ2-2,TRBD1,TGTGCCAGCAAAGGACAGGGGGGGAACACCGGGGAGCTGTTTTTT,CASKGQGGNTGELFF
NA,TRBV6-2/TRBV6-3,TRBJ2-7,TRBD2,TGTGCCAGCAGTTACCCCGGGACTAGCGGTAGAAACTCCTACGAGCAGTACTTC,CASSYPGTSGRNSYEQYF
NA,TRBV20-1,TRBJ2-5,NA,TGCTGCCCCCACTCACAAGAGACCCAGTACTTC,CCPHSQETQYF
many,TRBV7-3,TRBJ2-1,TRBD1,TGTGCCAGCAGCCGAACAGGGGATTGGGATGAGCAGTTCTTC,CASSRTGDWDEQFF
NA,TRBV7-2,TRBJ2-3,TRBD2,TGTGCCAGCAGCCGCCCGGGGGGACTAGCGGGAGCCGGAGATACGCAGTATTTT,CASSRPGGLAGAGDTQYF
NA,TRBV9,TRBJ1-2,NA,TGTGCCAGCAGCCCCCAGGGTCCTAACTATGGCTACACCTTC,CASSPQGPNYGYTF
NA,TRBV7-9,TRBJ2-2,TRBD1,TGTGCCAGCAGCTCCCGGGACAGGACGAACACCGGGGAGCTGTTTTTT,CASSSRDRTNTGELFF
NA,TRBV5-4,TRBJ2-3,NA,TGTGCCAGCAGCCCGAGAGGGGGGGGGAGCACAGATACGCAGTATTTT,CASSPRGGGSTDTQYF
NA,TRBV7-2,TRBJ2-7,TRBD2,TGTGCCAGCAGCTTTGGGACTAGCGGAACTTACGAGCAGTACTTC,CASSFGTSGTYEQYF
NA,TRBV7-2,TRBJ2-7,NA,TGTGCCAGCAGCCACCTTGTAGAGGCGAATTCCTACGAGCAGTACTTC,CASSHLVEANSYEQYF
few,TRBV7-8,TRBJ2-7,NA,TGTGCCAGCAGCTTAGGCCCTGCAGGGTCCGGCTACGAGCAGTACTTC,CASSLGPAGSGYEQYF
NA,TRBV9,TRBJ1-2,NA,TGTGCCAGCAGCCCAGTAGGACAAGACTATGGCTACACCTTC,CASSPVGQDYGYTF
NA,TRBV6-2/TRBV6-3,TRBJ1-1,NA,TGTGCCAGCAGTGACGCCCCGCTGAACACTGAAGCTTTCTTT,CASSDAPLNTEAFF
NA,TRBV7-6,TRBJ1-1,TRBD1,TGTGCCAGCAGCTTGCTCGTGACCGGGACAGGCGACACTGAAGCTTTCTTT,CASSLLVTGTGDTEAFF
NA,TRBV6-2/TRBV6-3,TRBJ2-5,NA,TGTGCCAGCAGTTACTCGAAACTTGTCGGCGGAGCGCCAGAGACCCAGTACTTC,CASSYSKLVGGAPETQYF
NA,TRBV10-3,TRBJ1-3,TRBD1,TGTGCCATCAGGGGGACAGGGTTAGCTGGAAACACCATATATTTT,CAIRGTGLAGNTIYF
NA,TRBV20-1,TRBJ2-7,NA,TGCAGTGCGGTGGTCGGACCCGAGCAGTACTTC,CSAVVGPEQYF
NA,TRBV19,TRBJ1-1,NA,TGTGCCAGTAGTAGCTCAGGGTACACTGAAGCTTTCTTT,CASSSSGYTEAFF
once,TRBV5-4,TRBJ1-3,TRBD1,TGTGCCAGCAGCTTGAGGGGGCGGTCTTTCGGAAACACCATATATTTT,CASSLRGRSFGNTIYF
once,TRBV28,TRBJ1-2,NA,TGTGCCAGCAGTTCCACCTATGGCTACACCTTC,CASSSTYGYTF
NA,TRBV6-5,TRBJ1-2,NA,TGTGCCAGCGGAGCACAGGGCCCCCTCTATGGCTACACCTTC,CASGAQGPLYGYTF
NA,TRBV13,TRBJ1-6,TRBD1,TGTGCCAGCAGCTATTCACGGGACAGTCCGTATAATTCACCCCTCCACTTT,CASSYSRDSPYNSPLHF
NA,TRBV11-3,TRBJ2-7,NA,TGTGCCAGCAGCTTAGGCGGGGAAACCTACGAGCAGTACTTC,CASSLGGETYEQYF
NA,TRBV7-2,TRBJ1-3,TRBD1,TGTGCCAGCAGCTTAGTGCCTGGGACAGCCGGAAACACCATATATTTT,CASSLVPGTAGNTIYF
NA,TRBV11-3,TRBJ1-3,NA,TGTGCCAGCAGCTTCCCAGGTGGGGGTTCTGGAAACACCATATATTTT,CASSFPGGGSGNTIYF
NA,TRBV6-2/TRBV6-3,TRBJ1-2,NA,TGTGCCAGCAGTTACGCCATTAACTATGGCTACACCTTC,CASSYAINYGYTF
NA,TRBV28,TRBJ1-4,TRBD1,TGTGCCAGCAGTTTACGGACAGGGGGTGTCGAAAAACTGTTTTTT,CASSLRTGGVEKLFF
NA,TRBV7-9,TRBJ2-3,NA,TGTGCCAGCAGCGACGGTAACTGGGATACGCAGTATTTT,CASSDGNWDTQYF
NA,TRBV27,TRBJ2-5,NA,TGTGCCAGCAGTTATAGGGGGGGGGCAGAGACCCAGTACTTC,CASSYRGGAETQYF
NA,TRBV20-1,TRBJ1-2,NA,TGCAGTGCTAGTGCGGCAGGGGAGTTAAACTATGGCTACACCTTC,CSASAAGELNYGYTF